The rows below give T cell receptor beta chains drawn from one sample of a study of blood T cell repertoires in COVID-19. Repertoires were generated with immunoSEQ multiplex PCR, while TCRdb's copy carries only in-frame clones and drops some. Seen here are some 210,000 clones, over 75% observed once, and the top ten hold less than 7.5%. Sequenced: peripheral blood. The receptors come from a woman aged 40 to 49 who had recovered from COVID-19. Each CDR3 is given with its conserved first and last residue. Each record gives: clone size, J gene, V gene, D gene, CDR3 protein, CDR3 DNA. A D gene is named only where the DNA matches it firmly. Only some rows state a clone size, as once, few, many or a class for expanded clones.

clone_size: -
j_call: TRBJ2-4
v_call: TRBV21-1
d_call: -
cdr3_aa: CARADLSGRAGRSKNIQYF
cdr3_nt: TGTGCCAGGGCGGATTTGAGCGGGAGGGCCGGGAGGTCCAAAAACATTCAGTACTTC

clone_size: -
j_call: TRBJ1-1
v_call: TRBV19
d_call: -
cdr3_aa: CASIAGNTEAFF
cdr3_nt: TGTGCCAGTATTGCGGGAAACACTGAAGCTTTCTTT

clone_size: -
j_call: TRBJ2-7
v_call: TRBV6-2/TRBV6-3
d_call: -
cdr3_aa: CASSYPTASYEQYF
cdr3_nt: TGTGCCAGCAGTTACCCGACAGCGTCCTACGAGCAGTACTTC

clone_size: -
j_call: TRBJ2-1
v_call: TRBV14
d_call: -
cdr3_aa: CASSADSVGWYSEQFF
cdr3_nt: TGTGCCAGCAGCGCAGACTCAGTTGGATGGTATAGTGAGCAGTTCTTC

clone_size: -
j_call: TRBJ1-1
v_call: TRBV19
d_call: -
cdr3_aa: CASTTGRGSYMNTEAFF
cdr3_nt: TGTGCCAGTACCACAGGAAGGGGTTCGTACATGAACACTGAAGCTTTCTTT

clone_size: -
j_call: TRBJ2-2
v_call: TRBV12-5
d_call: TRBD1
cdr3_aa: CASGLQQGAKNTGELFF
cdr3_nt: TGTGCTAGTGGCTTGCAACAGGGGGCGAAAAACACCGGGGAGCTGTTTTTT

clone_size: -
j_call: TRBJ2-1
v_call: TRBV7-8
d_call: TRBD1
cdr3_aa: CASSTQGTSYNEQFF
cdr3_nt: TGTGCCAGCAGCACACAGGGGACCTCCTACAATGAGCAGTTCTTC

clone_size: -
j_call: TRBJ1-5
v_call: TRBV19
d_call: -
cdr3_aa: CASSLVGGEMNQPQHF
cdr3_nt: TGTGCCAGTAGCCTAGTCGGCGGGGAGATGAATCAGCCCCAGCATTTT

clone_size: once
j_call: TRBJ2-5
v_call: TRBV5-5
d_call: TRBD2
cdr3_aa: CASSQGLAEGGTQYF
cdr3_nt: TGTGCCAGCAGCCAGGGACTAGCGGAGGGAGGGACCCAGTACTTC

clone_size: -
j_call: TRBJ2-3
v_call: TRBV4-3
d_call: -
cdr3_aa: CASSQRGTAWITDTQYF
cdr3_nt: TGCGCCAGCAGCCAACGCGGGACGGCGTGGATCACAGATACGCAGTATTTT

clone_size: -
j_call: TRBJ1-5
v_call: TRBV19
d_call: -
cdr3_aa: CASSIGWSGDQPQHF
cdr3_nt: TGTGCCAGTAGTATTGGATGGTCGGGGGATCAGCCCCAGCATTTT

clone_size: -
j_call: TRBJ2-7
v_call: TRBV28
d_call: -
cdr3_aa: CASSLWLNEQYF
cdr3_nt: TGTGCCAGCAGTTTATGGCTAAACGAGCAGTACTTC

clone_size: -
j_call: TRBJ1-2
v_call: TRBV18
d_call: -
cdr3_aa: CANSPPSRGTAGGYTF
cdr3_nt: TGTGCCAACTCACCACCATCGAGAGGGACCGCCGGGGGATACACCTTC

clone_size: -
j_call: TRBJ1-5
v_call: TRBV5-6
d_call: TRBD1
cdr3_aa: CASSRGQGGGRTQHF
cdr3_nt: TGTGCCAGCAGCCGCGGACAGGGCGGTGGTAGGACCCAGCATTTT

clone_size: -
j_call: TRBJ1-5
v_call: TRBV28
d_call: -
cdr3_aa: CASSLIPRVGQPQHF
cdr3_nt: TGTGCCAGCAGTCTCATACCCAGGGTCGGACAGCCCCAGCATTTT

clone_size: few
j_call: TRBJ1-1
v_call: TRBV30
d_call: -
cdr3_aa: CAWSVGQGRTEAFF
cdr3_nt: TGTGCCTGGAGTGTAGGGCAGGGAAGAACTGAAGCTTTCTTT